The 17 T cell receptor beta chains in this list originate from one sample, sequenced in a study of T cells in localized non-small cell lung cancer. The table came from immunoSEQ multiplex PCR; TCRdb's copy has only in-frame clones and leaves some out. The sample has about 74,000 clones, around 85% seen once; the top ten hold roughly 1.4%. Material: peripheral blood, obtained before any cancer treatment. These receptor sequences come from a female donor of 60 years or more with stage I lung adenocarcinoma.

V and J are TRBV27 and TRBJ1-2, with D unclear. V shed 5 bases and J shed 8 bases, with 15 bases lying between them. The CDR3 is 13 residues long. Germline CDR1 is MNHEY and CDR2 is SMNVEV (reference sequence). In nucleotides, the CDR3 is TGTGCCAGCAGTATAACCCGCAACAACGGCTACACCTTC. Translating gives CASSITRNNGYTF.

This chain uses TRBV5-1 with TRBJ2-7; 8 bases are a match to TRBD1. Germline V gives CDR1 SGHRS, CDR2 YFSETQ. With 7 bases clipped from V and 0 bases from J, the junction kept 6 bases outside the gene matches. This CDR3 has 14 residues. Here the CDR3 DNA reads TGCGCCAGCGCGAGGACAGGGAGCTCCTACGAGCAGTACTTC. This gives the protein CASARTGSSYEQYF.

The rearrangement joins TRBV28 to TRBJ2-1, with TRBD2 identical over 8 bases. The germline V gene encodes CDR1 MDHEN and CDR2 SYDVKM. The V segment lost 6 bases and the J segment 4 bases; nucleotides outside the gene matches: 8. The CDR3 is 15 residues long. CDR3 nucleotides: TGTGCCAGCAGCGTCGGGGGGGGCTTGTACAATGAGCAGTTCTTC. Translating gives CASSVGGGLYNEQFF.

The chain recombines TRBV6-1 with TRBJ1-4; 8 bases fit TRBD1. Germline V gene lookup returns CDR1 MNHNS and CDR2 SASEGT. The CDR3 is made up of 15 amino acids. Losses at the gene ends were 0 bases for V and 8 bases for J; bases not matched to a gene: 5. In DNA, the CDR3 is TGTGCCAGCAGTGAAGCTTGGTGGGACAGGGAAAAACTGTTTTTT. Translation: CASSEAWWDREKLFF.

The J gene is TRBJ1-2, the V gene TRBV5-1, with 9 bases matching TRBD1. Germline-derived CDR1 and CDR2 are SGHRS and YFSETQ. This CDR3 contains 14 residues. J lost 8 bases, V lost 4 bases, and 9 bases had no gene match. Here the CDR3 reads CASSVGTGIEGYTF. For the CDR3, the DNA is TGCGCCAGCAGCGTCGGGACAGGGATTGAAGGCTACACCTTC.

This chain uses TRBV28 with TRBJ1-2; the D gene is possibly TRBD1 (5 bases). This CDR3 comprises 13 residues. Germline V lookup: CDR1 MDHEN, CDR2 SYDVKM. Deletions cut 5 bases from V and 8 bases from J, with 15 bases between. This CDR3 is CASSPRGWGGYTF. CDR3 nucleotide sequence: TGTGCCAGCAGTCCGAGGGGTTGGGGCGGCTACACCTTC.

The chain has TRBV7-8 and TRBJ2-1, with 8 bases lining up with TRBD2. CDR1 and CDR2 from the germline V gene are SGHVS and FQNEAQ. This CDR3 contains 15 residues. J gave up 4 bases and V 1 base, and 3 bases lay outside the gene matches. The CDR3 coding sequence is TGTGCCAGCAGCTTAGGGGTAGCGGGGTACAATGAGCAGTTCTTC. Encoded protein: CASSLGVAGYNEQFF.

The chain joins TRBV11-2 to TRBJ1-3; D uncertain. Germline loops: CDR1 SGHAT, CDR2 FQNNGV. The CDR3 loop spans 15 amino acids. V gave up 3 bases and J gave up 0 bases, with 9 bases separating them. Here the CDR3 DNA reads TGTGCCAGCAGCTTGGCCCCGGCCTCTGGAAACACCATATATTTT. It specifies CASSLAPASGNTIYF.

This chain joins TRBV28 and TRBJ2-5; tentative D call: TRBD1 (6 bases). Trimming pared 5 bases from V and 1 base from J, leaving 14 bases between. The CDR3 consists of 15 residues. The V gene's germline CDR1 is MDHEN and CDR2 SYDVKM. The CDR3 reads CASSPAQGIQETQYF. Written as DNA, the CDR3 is TGTGCCAGCAGTCCAGCACAGGGAATCCAAGAGACCCAGTACTTC.

The CDR3 here is CASSTRDGGNTF. The DNA of the CDR3 is TGTGCCAGCAGCACGCGGGACGGGGGGAACACCTTC. V gene TRBV5-4 combines with J gene TRBJ1-2; weak D call: TRBD1 (5 bases). From germline, CDR1 is SGHNT and CDR2 YYREEE (reference sequence). The CDR3 consists of 12 residues. Trimming shortened V by 4 bases and J by 12 bases, and 16 bases separated the two germline ends.

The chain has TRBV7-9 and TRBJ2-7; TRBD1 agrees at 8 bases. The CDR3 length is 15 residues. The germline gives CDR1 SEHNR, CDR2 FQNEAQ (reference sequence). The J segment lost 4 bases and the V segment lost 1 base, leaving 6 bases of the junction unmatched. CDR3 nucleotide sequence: TGTGCCAGCAGCTTAGTAGGACAGGGCTCGTACGAGCAGTACTTC. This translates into CASSLVGQGSYEQYF.

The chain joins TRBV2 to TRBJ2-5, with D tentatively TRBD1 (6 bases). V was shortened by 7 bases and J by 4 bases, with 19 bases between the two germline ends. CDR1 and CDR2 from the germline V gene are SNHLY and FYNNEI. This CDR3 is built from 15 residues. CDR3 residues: CASNLQGGLGETQYF. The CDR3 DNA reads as TGTGCCAGCAACCTACAGGGCGGTTTAGGAGAGACCCAGTACTTC. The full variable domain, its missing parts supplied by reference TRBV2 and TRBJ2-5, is EPEVTQTPSHQVTQMGQEVILRCVPISNHLYFYWYRQILGQKVEFLVSFYNNEISEKSEIFDDQFSVERPDGSNFTLKIRSTKLEDSAMYFCASNLQGGLGETQYFGPGTRLLVL.

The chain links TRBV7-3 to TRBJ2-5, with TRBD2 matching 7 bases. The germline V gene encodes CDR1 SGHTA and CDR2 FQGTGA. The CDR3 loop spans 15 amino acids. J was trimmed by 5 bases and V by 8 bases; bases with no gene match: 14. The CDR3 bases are TGTGCCAGCCTTTTTCCTTCCTCGCGGGGGGAGACCCAGTACTTC. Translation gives CASLFPSSRGETQYF.

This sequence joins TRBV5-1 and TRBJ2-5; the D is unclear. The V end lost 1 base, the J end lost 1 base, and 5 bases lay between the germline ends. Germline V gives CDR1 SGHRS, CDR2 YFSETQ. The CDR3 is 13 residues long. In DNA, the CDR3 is TGCGCCAGCAGCTTGCCTAGCCAAGAGACCCAGTACTTC. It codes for CASSLPSQETQYF.

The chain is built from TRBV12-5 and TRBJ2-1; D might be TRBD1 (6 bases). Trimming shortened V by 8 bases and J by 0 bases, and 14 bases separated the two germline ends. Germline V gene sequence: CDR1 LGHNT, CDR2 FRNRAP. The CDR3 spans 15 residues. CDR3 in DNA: TGTGCTAGTTCCTCAGGACAGAGCTCCTACAATGAGCAGTTCTTC. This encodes CASSSGQSSYNEQFF.

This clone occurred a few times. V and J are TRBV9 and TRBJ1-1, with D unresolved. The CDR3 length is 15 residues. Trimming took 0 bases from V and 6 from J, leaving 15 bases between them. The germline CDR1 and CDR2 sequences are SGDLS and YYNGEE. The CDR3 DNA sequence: TGTGCCAGCAGCGTAGATTCTGGGAATTTCGCTGAAGCTTTCTTT. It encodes CASSVDSGNFAEAFF. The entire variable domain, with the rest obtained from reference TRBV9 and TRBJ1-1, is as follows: DSGVTQTPKHLITATGQRVTLRCSPRSGDLSVYWYQQSLDQGLQFLIQYYNGEERAKGNILERFSAQQFPDLHSELNLSSLELGDSALYFCASSVDSGNFAEAFFGQGTRLTVV.

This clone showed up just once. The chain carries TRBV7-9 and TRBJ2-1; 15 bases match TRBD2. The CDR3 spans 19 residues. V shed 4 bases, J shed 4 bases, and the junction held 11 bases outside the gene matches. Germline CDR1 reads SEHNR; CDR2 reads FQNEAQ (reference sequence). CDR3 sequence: CASSSRTSGRVAVYNEQFF. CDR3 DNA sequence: TGTGCCAGCAGCTCCCGGACTAGCGGGAGGGTAGCGGTATACAATGAGCAGTTCTTC.